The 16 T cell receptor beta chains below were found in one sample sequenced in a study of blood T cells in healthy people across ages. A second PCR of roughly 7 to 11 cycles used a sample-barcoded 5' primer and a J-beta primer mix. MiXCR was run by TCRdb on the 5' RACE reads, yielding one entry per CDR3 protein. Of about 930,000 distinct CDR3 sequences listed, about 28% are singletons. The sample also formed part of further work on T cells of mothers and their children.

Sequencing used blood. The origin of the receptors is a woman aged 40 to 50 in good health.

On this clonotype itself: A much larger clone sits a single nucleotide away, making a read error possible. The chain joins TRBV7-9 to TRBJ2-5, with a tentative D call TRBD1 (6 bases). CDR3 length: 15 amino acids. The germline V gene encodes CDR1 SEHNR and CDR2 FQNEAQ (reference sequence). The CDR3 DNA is TGTGCCGGCAGCCCAGGGGACCTATACCAAGAGACCCAGTACTTC. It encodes CAGSPGDLYQETQYF.

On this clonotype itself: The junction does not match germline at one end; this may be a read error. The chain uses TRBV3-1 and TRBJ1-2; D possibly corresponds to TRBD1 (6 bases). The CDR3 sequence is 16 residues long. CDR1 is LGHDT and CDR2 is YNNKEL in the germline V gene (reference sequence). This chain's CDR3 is CTSSQVWGRTAYGYTF. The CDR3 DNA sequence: TGTACCAGCAGCCAAGTCTGGGGGCGGACAGCCTATGGCTACACCTTC.

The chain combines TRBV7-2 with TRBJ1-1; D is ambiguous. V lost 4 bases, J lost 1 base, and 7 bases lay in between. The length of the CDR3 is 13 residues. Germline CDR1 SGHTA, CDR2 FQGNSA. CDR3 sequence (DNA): TGTACCAGCAGCTGGGGAGGGAACACTGAAGCTTTCTTT. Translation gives CTSSWGGNTEAFF.

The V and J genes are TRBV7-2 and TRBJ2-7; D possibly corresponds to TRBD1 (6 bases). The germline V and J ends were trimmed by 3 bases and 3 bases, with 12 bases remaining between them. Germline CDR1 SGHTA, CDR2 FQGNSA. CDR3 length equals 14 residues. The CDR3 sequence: CASSFQSTGYEQYV. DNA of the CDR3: TGTGCCAGCAGCTTCCAATCGACAGGCTACGAGCAGTACGTC.

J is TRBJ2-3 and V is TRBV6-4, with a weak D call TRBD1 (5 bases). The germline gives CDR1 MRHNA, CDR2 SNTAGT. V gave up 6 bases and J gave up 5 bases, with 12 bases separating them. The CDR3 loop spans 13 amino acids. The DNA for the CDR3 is TGTGCCAGCAGCCCAGGGTTTGTAGATACGCAGTATTTT. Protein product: CASSPGFVDTQYF.

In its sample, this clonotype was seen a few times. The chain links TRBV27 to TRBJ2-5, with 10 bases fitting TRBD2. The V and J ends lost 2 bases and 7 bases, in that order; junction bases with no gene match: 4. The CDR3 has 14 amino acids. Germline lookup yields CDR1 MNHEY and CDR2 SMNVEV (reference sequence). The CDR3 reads CASSLVAGGPTQYF. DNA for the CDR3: TGTGCCAGCAGTTTAGTAGCGGGGGGCCCGACCCAGTACTTC.

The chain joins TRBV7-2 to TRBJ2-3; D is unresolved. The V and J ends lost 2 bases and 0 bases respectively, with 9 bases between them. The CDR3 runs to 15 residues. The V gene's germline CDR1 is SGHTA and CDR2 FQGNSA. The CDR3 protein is CASSLFTASTDTQYF. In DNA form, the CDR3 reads TGTGCCAGCAGCTTATTCACAGCTAGCACAGATACGCAGTATTTT.

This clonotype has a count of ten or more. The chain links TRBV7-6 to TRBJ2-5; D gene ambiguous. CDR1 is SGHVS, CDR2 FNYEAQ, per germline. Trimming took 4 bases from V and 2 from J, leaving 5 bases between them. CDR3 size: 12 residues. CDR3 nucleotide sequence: TGTGCCAGCAGCTGGGATCAAGAGACCCAGTACTTC. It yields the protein CASSWDQETQYF.

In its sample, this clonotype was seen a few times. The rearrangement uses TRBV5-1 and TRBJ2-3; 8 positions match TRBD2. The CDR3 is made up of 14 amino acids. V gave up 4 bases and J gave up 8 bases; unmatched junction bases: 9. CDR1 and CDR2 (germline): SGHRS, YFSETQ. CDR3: CASSLGTSGPTQYF. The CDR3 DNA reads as TGCGCCAGCAGCCTGGGGACTAGTGGACCTACGCAGTATTTT. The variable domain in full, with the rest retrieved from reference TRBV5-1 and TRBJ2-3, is KAGVTQTPRYLIKTRGQQVTLSCSPISGHRSVSWYQQTPGQGLQFLFEYFSETQRNKGNFPGRFSGRQFSNSRSEMNVSTLELGDSALYLCASSLGTSGPTQYFGPGTRLTVL.

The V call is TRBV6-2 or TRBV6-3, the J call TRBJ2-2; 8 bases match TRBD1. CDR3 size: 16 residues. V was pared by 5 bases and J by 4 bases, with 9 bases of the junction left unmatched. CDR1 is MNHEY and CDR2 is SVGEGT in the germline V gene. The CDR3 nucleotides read TGTGCCAGCAGTCTGGGACAGGTGGCGGGCACCGGGGAGCTGTTTTTT. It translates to CASSLGQVAGTGELFF.

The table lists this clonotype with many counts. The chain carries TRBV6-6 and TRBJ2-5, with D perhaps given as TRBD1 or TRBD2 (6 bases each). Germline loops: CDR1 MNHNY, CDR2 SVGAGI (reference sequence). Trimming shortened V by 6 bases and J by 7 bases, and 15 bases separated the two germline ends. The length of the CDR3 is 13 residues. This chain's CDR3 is CASRSEGGGTQYF. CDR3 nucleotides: TGTGCCAGCAGGAGCGAAGGAGGGGGGACCCAGTACTTC.

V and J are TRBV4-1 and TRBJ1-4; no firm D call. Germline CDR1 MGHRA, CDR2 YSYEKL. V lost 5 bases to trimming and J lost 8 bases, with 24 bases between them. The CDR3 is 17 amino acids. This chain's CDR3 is CASSGSLWNELEEKLFF. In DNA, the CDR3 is TGCGCCAGCAGCGGCAGTTTGTGGAATGAGCTAGAAGAAAAACTGTTTTTT.

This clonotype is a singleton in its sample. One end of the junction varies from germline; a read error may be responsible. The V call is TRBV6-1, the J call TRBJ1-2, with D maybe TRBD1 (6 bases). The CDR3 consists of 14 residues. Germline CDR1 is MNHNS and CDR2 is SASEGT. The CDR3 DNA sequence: TGTGTCAGCAGTGGGGGCCGGACAAGATGGGGCTACACCTTC. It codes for CVSSGGRTRWGYTF.

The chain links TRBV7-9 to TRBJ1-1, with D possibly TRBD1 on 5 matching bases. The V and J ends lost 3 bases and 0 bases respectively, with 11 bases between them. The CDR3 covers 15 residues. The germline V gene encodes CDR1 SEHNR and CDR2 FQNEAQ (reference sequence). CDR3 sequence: CASSLMQGVNTEAFF. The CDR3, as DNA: TGTGCCAGCAGCTTGATGCAGGGCGTGAACACTGAAGCTTTCTTT. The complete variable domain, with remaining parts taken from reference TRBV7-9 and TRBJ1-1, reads DTGVSQNPRHKITKRGQNVTFRCDPISEHNRLYWYRQTLGQGPEFLTYFQNEAQLEKSRLLSDRFSAERPKGSFSTLEIQRTEQGDSAMYLCASSLMQGVNTEAFFGQGTRLTVV.

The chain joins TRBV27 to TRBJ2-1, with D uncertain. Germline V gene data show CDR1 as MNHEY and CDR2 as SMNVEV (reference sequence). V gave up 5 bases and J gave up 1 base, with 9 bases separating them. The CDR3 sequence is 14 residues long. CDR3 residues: CASSARSSYNEQFF. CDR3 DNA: TGTGCCAGCAGTGCCCGAAGTTCCTACAATGAGCAGTTCTTC.

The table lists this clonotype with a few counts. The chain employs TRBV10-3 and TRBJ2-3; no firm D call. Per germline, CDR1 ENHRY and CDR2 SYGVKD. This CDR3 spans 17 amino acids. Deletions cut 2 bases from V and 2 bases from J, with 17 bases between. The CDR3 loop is CAISERPHLDLTDTQYF. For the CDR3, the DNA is TGTGCCATCAGTGAGCGGCCTCACCTAGACCTCACAGATACGCAGTATTTT.